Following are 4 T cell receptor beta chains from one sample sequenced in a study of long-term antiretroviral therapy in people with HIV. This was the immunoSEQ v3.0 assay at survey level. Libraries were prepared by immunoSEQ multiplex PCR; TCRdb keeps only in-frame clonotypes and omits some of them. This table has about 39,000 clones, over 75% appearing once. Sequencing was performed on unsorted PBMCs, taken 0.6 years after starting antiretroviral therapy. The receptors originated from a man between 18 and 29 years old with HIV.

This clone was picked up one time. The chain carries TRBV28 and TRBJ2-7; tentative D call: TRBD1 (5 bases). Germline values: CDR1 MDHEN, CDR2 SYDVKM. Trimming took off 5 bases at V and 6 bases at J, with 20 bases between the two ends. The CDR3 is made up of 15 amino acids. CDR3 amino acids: CASSPSARTRGEQYF. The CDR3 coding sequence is TGTGCCAGCAGTCCCTCTGCCCGGACACGAGGCGAGCAGTACTTC.

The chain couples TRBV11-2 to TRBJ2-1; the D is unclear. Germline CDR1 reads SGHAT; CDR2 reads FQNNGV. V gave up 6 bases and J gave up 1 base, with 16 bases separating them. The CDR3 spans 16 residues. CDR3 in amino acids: CASSHRMRISYNEQFF. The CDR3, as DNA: TGTGCCAGCAGTCATAGGATGAGGATTTCCTACAATGAGCAGTTCTTC.

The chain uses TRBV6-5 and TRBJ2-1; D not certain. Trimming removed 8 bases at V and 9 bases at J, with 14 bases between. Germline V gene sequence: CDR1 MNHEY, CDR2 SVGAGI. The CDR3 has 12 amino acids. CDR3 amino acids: CASRLNVGEQFF. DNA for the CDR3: TGTGCCAGCCGACTGAATGTGGGTGAGCAGTTCTTC.

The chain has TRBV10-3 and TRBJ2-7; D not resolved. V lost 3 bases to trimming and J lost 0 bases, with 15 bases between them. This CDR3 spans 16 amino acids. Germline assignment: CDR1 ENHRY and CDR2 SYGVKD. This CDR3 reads CAISESRAFSSYEQYF. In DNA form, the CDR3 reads TGTGCCATCAGTGAAAGTCGAGCGTTTAGCTCCTACGAGCAGTACTTC.